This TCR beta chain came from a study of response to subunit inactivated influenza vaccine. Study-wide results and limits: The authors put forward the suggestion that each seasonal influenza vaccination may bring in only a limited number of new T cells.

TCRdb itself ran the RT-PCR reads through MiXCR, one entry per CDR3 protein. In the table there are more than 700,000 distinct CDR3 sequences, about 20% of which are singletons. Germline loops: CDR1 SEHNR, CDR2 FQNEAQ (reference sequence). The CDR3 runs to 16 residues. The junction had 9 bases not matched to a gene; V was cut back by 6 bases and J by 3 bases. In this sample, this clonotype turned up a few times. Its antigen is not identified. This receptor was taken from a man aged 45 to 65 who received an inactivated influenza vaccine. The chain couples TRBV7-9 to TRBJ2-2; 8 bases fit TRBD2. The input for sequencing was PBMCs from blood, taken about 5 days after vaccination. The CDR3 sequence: CASRTAWTSHTGELFF. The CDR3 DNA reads TGTGCCAGCAGGACCGCGTGGACTAGCCACACCGGGGAGCTGTTTTTT.